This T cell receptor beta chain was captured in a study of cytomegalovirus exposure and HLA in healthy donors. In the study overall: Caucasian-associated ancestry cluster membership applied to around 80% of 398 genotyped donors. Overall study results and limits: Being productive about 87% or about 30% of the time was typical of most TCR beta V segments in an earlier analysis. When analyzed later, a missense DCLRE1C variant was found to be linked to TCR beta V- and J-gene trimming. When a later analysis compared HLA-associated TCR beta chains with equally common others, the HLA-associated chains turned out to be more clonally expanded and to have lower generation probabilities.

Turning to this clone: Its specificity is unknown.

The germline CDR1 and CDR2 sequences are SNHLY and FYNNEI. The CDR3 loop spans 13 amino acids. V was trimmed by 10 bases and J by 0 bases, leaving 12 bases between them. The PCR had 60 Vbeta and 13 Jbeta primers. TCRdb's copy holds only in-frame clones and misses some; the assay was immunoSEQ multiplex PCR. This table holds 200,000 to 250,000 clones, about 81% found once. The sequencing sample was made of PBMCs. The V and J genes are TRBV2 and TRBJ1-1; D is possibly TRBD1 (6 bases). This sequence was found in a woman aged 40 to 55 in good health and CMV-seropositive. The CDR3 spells CATEGVMNTEAFF. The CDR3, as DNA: TGTGCCACCGAGGGGGTAATGAACACTGAAGCTTTCTTT.